Here is one TCR beta chain with its context. The data originate from a study of blood T cell repertoires in COVID-19. Study in general: Samples taken during acute and convalescent COVID-19 were collected in the United States, Italy and Spain. Sources were T cells, B-cell-depleted T cells, or PBMCs; the material itself was cDNA or gDNA.

Looked up from germline, CDR1 is LNHDA and CDR2 is SQIVND (reference sequence). The V and J ends lost 3 bases and 3 bases respectively, with 12 bases between them. The length of the CDR3 is 15 residues. In the authors' workflow: Reference gene primer amplification in the assay estimated nucleated cell counts. The assay was immunoSEQ multiplex PCR, and TCRdb's table has in-frame clones only and misses some. V, J and clone size are taken as reported in that table, and D and trimming were inferred from the DNA itself. The sample has approximately 340,000 clones, around 83% seen once. The specimen was peripheral blood. The gene calls are TRBV19 and TRBJ1-5; D may be TRBD1 (6 bases). The receptor comes from a man aged 25-40 years with active or convalescent COVID-19. The CDR3 region has the DNA TGTGCCAGTAGTATGGGGGCGCACGTCAATCAGCCCCAGCATTTT. Translated: CASSMGAHVNQPQHF.